Shown below are 25 T cell receptor beta chains from a single sample sequenced in a study of a mutant IDH1 vaccine in newly diagnosed glioma. The table came from immunoSEQ multiplex PCR; TCRdb's copy has only in-frame clones and leaves some out. The sample holds around 28,000 clones, roughly four fifths seen once. Time point noted: week 23, last vaccination. Vaccination comprised doses that each held 300 ug of mutant IDH1 20-mer peptide, plus topical imiquimod. Their antigen targets remain unknown. Here the sequenced sample was PBMCs, taken from a glioma patient whose treatment included an IDH1 peptide vaccine. The receptor source for this set is a woman aged 25 to 39 with glioma.

The chain carries TRBV29-1 and TRBJ1-3; tentatively, D is TRBD1 (5 bases). V lost 7 bases and J 4 bases, leaving 11 bases between the germline ends. From germline, CDR1 is SQVTM and CDR2 ANQGSEA. This CDR3 has 12 amino acids. CDR3: CSALRQGNTIYF. The CDR3 DNA is TGCAGCGCCCTGAGACAGGGAAACACCATATATTTT.

The chain recombines TRBV5-5 with TRBJ1-3; no definite D call. The V and J ends lost 4 bases and 4 bases respectively, with 9 bases between them. The CDR3 spans 13 residues. The germline gives CDR1 SGHKS, CDR2 YYEKEE (reference sequence). CDR3 region: CASSVTYGNTIYF. CDR3 DNA sequence: TGTGCCAGCAGCGTTACCTACGGAAACACCATATATTTT.

The chain employs TRBV2 and TRBJ2-1; maybe TRBD2 (6 bases). Trimming shortened V by 2 bases and J by 0 bases, and 11 bases separated the two germline ends. This CDR3 region has 16 residues. Germline CDR1 is SNHLY and CDR2 is FYNNEI. DNA of the CDR3: TGTGCCAGCAGTGAAACGCGGGGTGGCTCCTACAATGAGCAGTTCTTC. Protein sequence: CASSETRGGSYNEQFF. Full variable domain (outside the CDR3, taken from reference TRBV2 and TRBJ2-1): EPEVTQTPSHQVTQMGQEVILRCVPISNHLYFYWYRQILGQKVEFLVSFYNNEISEKSEIFDDQFSVERPDGSNFTLKIRSTKLEDSAMYFCASSETRGGSYNEQFFGPGTRLTVL.

This sequence joins TRBV5-1 and TRBJ2-5; the D gene is possibly TRBD2 (7 bases). Germline V gene lookup returns CDR1 SGHRS and CDR2 YFSETQ. V dropped 0 bases and J dropped 4 bases, with 19 bases sitting between them. The CDR3 sequence is 17 residues long. The CDR3 protein is CASSLDRWGGGGETQYF. The CDR3 region has the DNA TGCGCCAGCAGCTTGGACCGGTGGGGGGGCGGAGGAGAGACCCAGTACTTC.

The chain employs TRBV5-6 and TRBJ2-2; 15 bases fit TRBD2. Germline loops: CDR1 SGHDT, CDR2 YYEEEE. J was trimmed by 2 bases and V by 3 bases; bases with no gene match: 8. This CDR3 contains 19 residues. CDR3 sequence (DNA): TGTGCCAGCAGCTACCTGGGACTAGCGGGGGGTCTAAACACCGGGGAGCTGTTTTTT. Translation: CASSYLGLAGGLNTGELFF.

This chain links TRBV2 with TRBJ1-5; D is perhaps TRBD1 (5 bases). The germline gives CDR1 SNHLY, CDR2 FYNNEI. V dropped 0 bases and J dropped 6 bases, with 12 bases sitting between them. The CDR3 totals 15 residues. CDR3 amino acids: CASSEARRGTQPQHF. The CDR3 nucleotides are TGTGCCAGCAGTGAAGCGCGTCGGGGGACTCAGCCCCAGCATTTT.

The genes are TRBV7-8 and TRBJ2-7, with TRBD1 matching 8 bases. Germline CDR1 and CDR2: SGHVS and FQNEAQ. The CDR3 consists of 16 residues. V dropped 2 bases and J dropped 0; count of bases not matched to a gene: 6. The DNA of the CDR3 is TGTGCCAGCAGCTTAACCGGACAGGGCTACTCCTACGAGCAGTACTTC. It is translated as CASSLTGQGYSYEQYF.

The genes are TRBV6-6 and TRBJ1-2, with TRBD1 matching 9 bases. The V gene's germline CDR1 is MNHNY and CDR2 SVGAGI (reference sequence). J lost 6 bases, V lost 5 bases, and 7 bases had no gene match. There are 14 residues in the CDR3. CDR3 sequence (DNA): TGTGCCAGCAGTCGCGGAGGGACAGGGAATGGCTACACCTTC. Its translation is CASSRGGTGNGYTF.

The chain is built from TRBV7-4 and TRBJ2-7; TRBD1 might be the D (6 bases). Trimming pared 3 bases from V and 3 bases from J, leaving 12 bases between. In germline, CDR1 is SGHVT, CDR2 SQSDAQ. CDR3 length: 14 residues. CDR3 region: CASSFGTPLYEQYF. CDR3 sequence (DNA): TGTGCCAGCAGCTTCGGGACACCCCTCTACGAGCAGTACTTC.

V is TRBV6-5 and J is TRBJ1-2; TRBD1 is a possible D gene (5 bases). This CDR3 contains 14 residues. Germline V gives CDR1 MNHEY, CDR2 SVGAGI. Trimming cost V 7 bases and J 1 base, with 13 bases left between them. CDR3: CASTPGTGNYGYTF. Here the CDR3 DNA reads TGTGCCAGCACCCCTGGGACGGGTAACTATGGCTACACCTTC.

V is TRBV29-1 and J is TRBJ1-2, with 7 bases lining up with TRBD1. Germline V gene data show CDR1 as SQVTM and CDR2 as ANQGSEA. The CDR3 extends over 12 amino acids. Trimming took 5 bases from V and 5 from J; bases not matched to a gene: 5. This CDR3 is CSVPGQKYGYTF. CDR3 in DNA: TGCAGCGTTCCGGGACAGAAATATGGCTACACCTTC.

V is TRBV4-2 and J is TRBJ2-7; no firm D call. The CDR3 covers 12 residues. Germline V gives CDR1 LGHNA, CDR2 YNFKEQ. V gave up 4 bases and J gave up 6 bases, with 10 bases separating them. The DNA of the CDR3 is TGTGCCAGCAGCCTCGCTGCCGGCGAGCAGTACTTC. It specifies CASSLAAGEQYF.

The V call is TRBV7-6, the J call TRBJ2-7; TRBD1 might be the D (6 bases). This CDR3 has 16 amino acids. Germline loops: CDR1 SGHVS, CDR2 FNYEAQ. The germline V and J ends were trimmed by 6 bases and 1 base, with 19 bases remaining between them. This CDR3 reads CASRPDTGKISYEQYF. In DNA form, the CDR3 reads TGTGCCAGCAGGCCCGATACAGGGAAAATTTCCTACGAGCAGTACTTC.

This clone has only a few counts. The V call is TRBV29-1, the J call TRBJ1-5; a weak D match, TRBD1 (5 bases). Trimming shortened V by 4 bases and J by 2 bases, and 12 bases separated the two germline ends. The CDR3 spans 14 residues. The germline CDR1 and CDR2 sequences are SQVTM and ANQGSEA. The CDR3 protein is CSVGDSLGNQPQHF. The CDR3, as DNA: TGCAGCGTTGGAGACAGTTTGGGCAATCAGCCCCAGCATTTT.

The table lists this clone with a count of one. The chain employs TRBV9 and TRBJ2-7; 10 nucleotides agree with TRBD2. The CDR3 is 14 amino acids. Looked up from germline, CDR1 is SGDLS and CDR2 is YYNGEE. V gave up 0 bases and J gave up 9 bases; unmatched junction bases: 6. This chain's CDR3 is CASSVDGTSAWQYF. Here the CDR3 DNA reads TGTGCCAGCAGCGTAGACGGGACTAGCGCTTGGCAGTACTTC.

This chain uses TRBV10-3 with TRBJ1-2; D is ambiguous. V was trimmed by 6 bases and J by 5 bases, leaving 10 bases between them. Germline V gene sequence: CDR1 ENHRY, CDR2 SYGVKD. The CDR3 length is 12 residues. CDR3: CAISPGLYGYTF. The CDR3 DNA sequence: TGTGCCATCAGCCCCGGCCTTTATGGCTACACCTTC.

The chain is built from TRBV4-1 and TRBJ1-2; D might be TRBD1 (6 bases). V gave up 2 bases and J gave up 4 bases, with 11 bases separating them. The CDR3 is 14 residues long. Looked up from germline, CDR1 is MGHRA and CDR2 is YSYEKL. Here the CDR3 reads CASSQTGLLYGYTF. The CDR3 DNA reads as TGCGCCAGCAGCCAAACAGGGCTCCTCTATGGCTACACCTTC.

The gene calls are TRBV2 and TRBJ1-5, with 7 bases that match TRBD1. The J segment lost 5 bases and the V segment lost 7 bases, leaving 8 bases of the junction unmatched. Germline V gives CDR1 SNHLY, CDR2 FYNNEI. The CDR3 consists of 14 residues. DNA for the CDR3: TGTGCCAGCACCGAGGGACAGCTCGATCAGCCCCAGCATTTT. This encodes CASTEGQLDQPQHF. The full variable domain, with the rest looked up from reference TRBV2 and TRBJ1-5, is EPEVTQTPSHQVTQMGQEVILRCVPISNHLYFYWYRQILGQKVEFLVSFYNNEISEKSEIFDDQFSVERPDGSNFTLKIRSTKLEDSAMYFCASTEGQLDQPQHFGDGTRLSIL.

The J gene is TRBJ1-1, the V gene TRBV5-1; D call uncertain. Per germline, CDR1 SGHRS and CDR2 YFSETQ. The CDR3 spans 14 residues. Trimming shortened V by 2 bases and J by 1 base, and 9 bases separated the two germline ends. CDR3 loop: CASSFVSTNTEAFF. In DNA, the CDR3 is TGCGCCAGCAGCTTTGTAAGTACGAACACTGAAGCTTTCTTT.

The chain employs TRBV13 and TRBJ2-3; D is perhaps TRBD2 (6 bases). CDR3 length: 17 amino acids. Germline CDR1 reads PRHDT; CDR2 reads FYEKMQ (reference sequence). The V gene lost 4 bases and the J gene lost 1 base, with 18 bases spanning the gap. DNA of the CDR3: TGTGCCAGCAGCTCCGTGGCTAGCGCTTGGGGCACAGATACGCAGTATTTT. Protein product: CASSSVASAWGTDTQYF.

The chain combines TRBV6-4 with TRBJ1-5; D is uncertain. The CDR3 has 14 amino acids. Trimming pared 4 bases from V and 5 bases from J, leaving 12 bases between. Germline V lookup: CDR1 MRHNA, CDR2 SNTAGT. The CDR3 DNA reads TGTGCCAGCAGTGGGAGCAGGCTAGATCAGCCCCAGCATTTT. This translates into CASSGSRLDQPQHF.

V is TRBV10-3 and J is TRBJ2-7, with TRBD2 matching over 7 bases. Germline lookup yields CDR1 ENHRY and CDR2 SYGVKD. V lost 2 bases, J lost 9 bases, and 10 bases stayed unmatched. There are 14 residues in the CDR3. The CDR3 loop is CAISEEGRGWGQYF. The CDR3 bases are TGTGCCATCAGTGAGGAGGGGAGGGGTTGGGGGCAGTACTTC.

The rearrangement joins TRBV4-1 to TRBJ2-5; no definite D call. This CDR3 is 17 amino acids long. Trimming removed 0 bases from V and 5 bases from J, with 19 bases in between. CDR1 and CDR2 from the germline V gene are MGHRA and YSYEKL. CDR3 DNA sequence: TGCGCCAGCAGCCAAGAAATCAGTCAAACGTTCGGGGAGACCCAGTACTTC. It codes for CASSQEISQTFGETQYF.

The chain carries TRBV5-4 and TRBJ1-1, with D uncertain. CDR1 is SGHNT, CDR2 YYREEE, per germline (reference sequence). V was trimmed by 4 bases and J by 4 bases, leaving 11 bases between them. This CDR3 has 13 residues. The CDR3 nucleotides read TGTGCCAGCAGCGGCCTCGACTCCACTGAAGCTTTCTTT. Its translation: CASSGLDSTEAFF. Complete variable domain (other parts from reference TRBV5-4 and TRBJ1-1): ETGVTQSPTHLIKTRGQQVTLRCSSQSGHNTVSWYQQALGQGPQFIFQYYREEENGRGNFPPRFSGLQFPNYSSELNVNALELDDSALYLCASSGLDSTEAFFGQGTRLTVV.

Notes on this clone: A read error may produce the germline difference seen at one junction end. The chain links TRBV5-1 to TRBJ2-2; maybe TRBD2 (6 bases). The length of the CDR3 is 15 residues. The germline CDR1 and CDR2 sequences are SGHRS and YFSETQ. In DNA form, the CDR3 reads TGCGCCAGCAGCCGAGAGGGGCGGGGAGCCGGGGAGCCGTTTTTT. This encodes CASSREGRGAGEPFF.